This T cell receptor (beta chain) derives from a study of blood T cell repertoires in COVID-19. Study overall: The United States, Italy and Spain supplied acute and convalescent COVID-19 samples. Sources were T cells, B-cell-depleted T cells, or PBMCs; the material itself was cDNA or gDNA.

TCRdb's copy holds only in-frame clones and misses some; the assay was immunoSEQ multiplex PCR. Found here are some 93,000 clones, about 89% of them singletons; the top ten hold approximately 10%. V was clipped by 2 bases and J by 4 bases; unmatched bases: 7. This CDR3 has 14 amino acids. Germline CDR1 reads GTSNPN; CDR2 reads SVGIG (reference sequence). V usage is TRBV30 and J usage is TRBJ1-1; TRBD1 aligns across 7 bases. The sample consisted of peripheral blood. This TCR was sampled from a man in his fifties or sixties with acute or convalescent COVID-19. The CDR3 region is CAWSKTGLSTEAFF. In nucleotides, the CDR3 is TGTGCCTGGAGTAAGACAGGGTTGAGCACTGAAGCTTTCTTT.